This passage covers 30 T cell receptor beta chains from one sample sequenced in a study of T cell repertoires in cytomegalovirus infection (dated by TCRdb to the late 2010s). Sequencing instrument: Illumina HiSeq 1500. Starting from the raw public reads, TCRdb applied fastp trimming at Q25, assembled clones with MiXCR and retained in-frame beta chains. Here each entry gathers all rows of one CDR3 protein and keeps the most common genes and DNA. Here the sample has around 320,000 distinct CDR3 sequences; over 7.5% occur a single time. The ten largest clones take up around 4.1% of the sample. The specimen was PBMCs. The receptors come from a human donor in good health (CMV status not recorded). Some clones in this sample may be carry-over from other donors' samples.

This clonotype was detected only a few times. V is TRBV12-3 or TRBV12-4 and J is TRBJ2-2; the match to TRBD1 covers 8 bases. The CDR3 loop spans 16 amino acids. V shed 5 bases and J 6 bases; nucleotides not matched to a gene: 11. The CDR3 DNA reads TGTGCCAGCAGTCCACCCCGGACAGGGTGGGCCGGGGAGCTGTTTTTT. It codes for CASSPPRTGWAGELFF.

This clonotype occurred many times. This chain joins TRBV20-1 and TRBJ2-7, with 10 bases aligning to TRBD2. V gave up 5 bases and J gave up 6 bases; unmatched junction bases: 10. The CDR3 runs 14 residues. Germline values: CDR1 DFQATT, CDR2 SNEGSKA (reference sequence). The CDR3 protein is CSAAPSGGAFEQYF. For the CDR3, the DNA is TGCAGTGCTGCCCCGAGCGGGGGGGCTTTCGAGCAGTACTTC.

This clonotype was observed a few times. The chain is built from TRBV6-1 and TRBJ1-5, with 7 bases matching TRBD1. V gave up 5 bases and J gave up 1 base; unmatched junction bases: 5. The CDR3 length is 15 residues. Germline lookup yields CDR1 MNHNS and CDR2 SASEGT. Here the CDR3 reads CASSRQGYSNQPQHF. The DNA for the CDR3 is TGTGCCAGCAGTCGACAGGGTTACAGCAATCAGCCCCAGCATTTT.

This chain links TRBV6-8 with TRBJ1-5, with D perhaps TRBD1 (5 bases). The V gene lost 8 bases and the J gene lost 2 bases, with 13 bases spanning the gap. This CDR3 is built from 14 residues. Germline CDR1 and CDR2: MNHGY and SAAAGT. CDR3 sequence: CASGAREGNQPQHF. CDR3 coding DNA: TGTGCCAGCGGGGCCAGGGAAGGCAATCAGCCCCAGCATTTT.

Only a few counts were recorded for this clonotype. The V and J genes are TRBV7-2 and TRBJ1-5; D may be TRBD1 (5 bases). Germline values: CDR1 SGHTA, CDR2 FQGNSA. The CDR3 extends over 17 amino acids. V lost 7 bases and J lost 3, with 22 bases in between. The CDR3 loop is CASTLYGLSGNNQPQHF. The CDR3 DNA reads TGTGCCAGCACCCTTTATGGGTTATCAGGGAACAATCAGCCCCAGCATTTT.

At least ten counts were recorded for this clonotype. The gene calls are TRBV7-2 and TRBJ2-1; 7 bases line up with TRBD2. CDR1 and CDR2 (germline): SGHTA, FQGNSA. V was clipped by 4 bases and J by 2 bases; unmatched bases: 5. The CDR3 contains 15 residues. The CDR3 loop reads CASSSGLAAYNEQFF. Written as DNA, the CDR3 is TGTGCCAGCAGCTCCGGGCTAGCGGCCTACAATGAGCAGTTCTTC.

CDR3 sequence: CASSFWAGGNEQYF. As DNA, the CDR3 is TGTGCCAGCAGTTTTTGGGCAGGGGGAAACGAGCAGTACTTC. This rearrangement joins TRBV28 to TRBJ2-7, with 7 bases identical to TRBD1. V lost 3 bases to trimming and J lost 5 bases; unmatched junction nucleotides: 7. This CDR3 region has 14 residues. The germline CDR1 and CDR2 sequences are MDHEN and SYDVKM.

This clonotype was counted at least ten times. The chain is built from TRBV25-1 and TRBJ1-4; D remains ambiguous. The germline gives CDR1 MGHDK, CDR2 SYGVNS. The CDR3 is 15 amino acids. The V end was cut by 2 bases, the J end by 8 bases, with 15 bases between. This CDR3 reads CASSEKQGTREKLFF. Written as DNA, the CDR3 is TGTGCCAGCAGTGAAAAGCAAGGAACAAGGGAAAAACTGTTTTTT.

The rearrangement uses TRBV7-2 and TRBJ1-2, with 7 bases matching TRBD1. Trimming took 1 base from V and 4 from J; bases not matched to a gene: 3. This CDR3 has 14 residues. CDR1 and CDR2 from the germline V gene are SGHTA and FQGNSA. CDR3 in amino acids: CASSLVGGAYGYTF. The CDR3 coding sequence is TGTGCCAGCAGCTTAGTAGGGGGCGCCTATGGCTACACCTTC.

The chain uses TRBV6-1 and TRBJ2-7, with no clear D. V lost 2 bases and J lost 5, with 7 bases in between. The CDR3 has 12 residues. Germline CDR1 is MNHNS and CDR2 is SASEGT. The CDR3 DNA reads TGTGCCAGCAGTGAACCACCCAACGAGCAGTACTTC. Residues: CASSEPPNEQYF.

A remark on this clonotype: With a much larger clone just one base away, this may be a read error. The chain employs TRBV7-2 and TRBJ1-1; D not resolved. Germline assignment: CDR1 SGHTA and CDR2 FQGNSA. The CDR3 spans 15 residues. Trimming removed 5 bases from V and 1 base from J, with 14 bases in between. The CDR3 is CTSSMPGRPNTEAFF. In nucleotides, the CDR3 is TGTACCAGCAGCATGCCCGGGCGGCCGAACACTGAAGCTTTCTTT. The variable domain in full, completed from reference TRBV7-2 and TRBJ1-1, reads GAGVSQSPSNKVTEKGKDVELRCDPISGHTALYWYRQSLGQGLEFLIYFQGNSAPDKSGLPSDRFSAERTGGSVSTLTIQRTQQEDSAVYLCTSSMPGRPNTEAFFGQGTRLTVV.

V and J are TRBV29-1 and TRBJ2-3; TRBD2 aligns across 7 bases. Trimming removed 7 bases from V and 6 bases from J; junction bases left unmatched: 13. The CDR3 loop spans 14 amino acids. Germline loops: CDR1 SQVTM, CDR2 ANQGSEA. The CDR3 sequence is CSARGGLSADTQYF. The CDR3 bases are TGCAGCGCCCGCGGGGGACTGAGTGCGGATACGCAGTATTTT.

A few counts support this clonotype. The chain has TRBV5-6 and TRBJ1-1; no clear D. V lost 4 bases, J lost 4 bases, and 11 bases lay in between. The CDR3 runs to 13 residues. Germline-derived CDR1 and CDR2 are SGHDT and YYEEEE. The CDR3 sequence is CASSIGAGTEAFF. CDR3 coding DNA: TGTGCCAGCAGCATAGGAGCGGGCACTGAAGCTTTCTTT.

The chain joins TRBV7-3 to TRBJ2-1, with a tentative D call TRBD2 (7 bases). The germline V gene has CDR1 SGHTA and CDR2 FQGTGA. The CDR3 spans 20 residues. Trimming stripped 1 base from V and 0 bases from J, with 22 bases between. CDR3 sequence: CASSLKGGRGSGYSYNEQFF. The DNA for the CDR3 is TGTGCCAGCAGCTTAAAGGGGGGGAGGGGTAGCGGATACTCCTACAATGAGCAGTTCTTC.

This clonotype has a count of ten or more. J is TRBJ2-1 and V is TRBV11-2; 9 bases map to TRBD2. The CDR3 is made up of 17 amino acids. With 5 bases clipped from V and 5 bases from J, the junction kept 13 bases outside the gene matches. Germline values: CDR1 SGHAT, CDR2 FQNNGV. The CDR3 loop is CASSTSEGLAGNNEQFF. The DNA of the CDR3 is TGTGCCAGCAGCACCTCCGAGGGGCTAGCGGGAAACAATGAGCAGTTCTTC.

Comment on this clonotype: One base away lies a much larger clone, so this may be a sequencing read error. The conserved phenylalanine or tryptophan normally closing the CDR3 is absent here, so this likely arose from a read error. The chain has TRBV7-2 and TRBJ2-5, with 10 bases matching TRBD1. Trimming cost V 5 bases and J 4 bases; bases outside gene matches: 4. The CDR3 loop spans 14 amino acids. The V gene's germline CDR1 is SGHTA and CDR2 FQGNSA. In nucleotides, the CDR3 is TGTGCCAGCAGCGTGGACAGGGGGGGAGAGACCCAGTACTCC. It specifies CASSVDRGGETQYS.

The table lists this clonotype with a few counts. The V call is TRBV6-1, the J call TRBJ2-7; 8 bases align to TRBD1. The CDR3 loop spans 15 amino acids. The trim removed 6 bases at V and 2 bases at J, leaving 9 bases unmatched. The germline V gene encodes CDR1 MNHNS and CDR2 SASEGT. CDR3 in DNA: TGTGCCAGCAGACTGATTGGGACAGGAGCCTACGAGCAGTACTTC. Protein sequence: CASRLIGTGAYEQYF.

This clonotype was seen a handful of times. The V and J genes are TRBV29-1 and TRBJ1-1; 9 nucleotides match TRBD1. The CDR3 totals 15 residues. Losses at the gene ends were 7 bases for V and 3 bases for J; bases not matched to a gene: 12. Germline CDR1 and CDR2: SQVTM and ANQGSEA. DNA of the CDR3: TGCAGCGCTAAACGGTGGGGGGACAGGGACACTGAAGCTTTCTTT. Encoded protein: CSAKRWGDRDTEAFF.

This clonotype was picked up many times. The chain links TRBV7-2 to TRBJ2-7; D remains unclear. Germline V gene sequence: CDR1 SGHTA, CDR2 FQGNSA. CDR3 length: 15 amino acids. Trimming left V 3 bases short and J 1 base short, with 13 bases between. CDR3 in DNA: TGTGCCAGCAGCTTGATGTCTCCTGGGTCCTACGAGCAGTACTTC. Its translation is CASSLMSPGSYEQYF.

This clonotype occurred many times. The chain joins TRBV11-2 to TRBJ1-4, with D perhaps matching TRBD1 (6 bases). With 5 bases removed from V and 2 bases from J, the gap between germline ends came to 18 bases. This CDR3 contains 17 residues. Germline V gene lookup returns CDR1 SGHAT and CDR2 FQNNGV. CDR3 coding DNA: TGTGCCAGCAGCAAAGATCCTCAGGGGAGGACTAATGAAAAACTGTTTTTT. Residues: CASSKDPQGRTNEKLFF.

The chain joins TRBV4-2 to TRBJ2-5, with TRBD2 matching 7 bases. The CDR3 length is 17 residues. Trimming took 1 base from V and 3 from J; bases not matched to a gene: 11. Germline CDR1 is LGHNA and CDR2 is YNFKEQ. The CDR3 sequence: CASSQVFGQGGEETQYF. CDR3 DNA: TGTGCCAGCAGCCAAGTTTTTGGGCAGGGAGGGGAAGAGACCCAGTACTTC.

This clonotype was recorded at least ten times. The chain links TRBV25-1 to TRBJ2-1; D possibly uses TRBD1 or TRBD2 (5 bases each). From germline, CDR1 is MGHDK and CDR2 SYGVNS. The CDR3 contains 15 residues. Trimming stripped 1 base from V and 5 bases from J, with 12 bases between. The CDR3 nucleotides are TGTGCCAGCAGTGAATGGGGGATCCGCGACAATGAGCAGTTCTTC. Translated: CASSEWGIRDNEQFF. The full variable domain, its missing parts supplied by reference TRBV25-1 and TRBJ2-1, is EADIYQTPRYLVIGTGKKITLECSQTMGHDKMYWYQQDPGMELHLIHYSYGVNSTEKGDLSSESTVSRIRTEHFPLTLESARPSHTSQYLCASSEWGIRDNEQFFGPGTRLTVL.

This clonotype was seen only a few times. The CDR3 protein is CASRRQLAYEQYF. The CDR3 nucleotides are TGTGCCAGCCGCAGACAGCTTGCCTACGAGCAGTACTTC. The chain combines TRBV28 with TRBJ2-7; a weak D match, TRBD1 (5 bases). CDR1 and CDR2 (germline): MDHEN, SYDVKM. The CDR3 consists of 13 residues. V was pared by 8 bases and J by 2 bases, with 13 bases between.

This clonotype appeared many times. The chain recombines TRBV13 with TRBJ2-5; weak D call: TRBD2 (6 bases). CDR1 is PRHDT and CDR2 is FYEKMQ in the germline V gene (reference sequence). This CDR3 has 17 residues. V lost 2 bases, J lost 3 bases, and 19 bases lay in between. The CDR3, as DNA: TGTGCCAGCAGCTTAAGATCTGGTAGGGACTCGAAAGAGACCCAGTACTTC. Translated, it gives CASSLRSGRDSKETQYF.

The chain couples TRBV19 to TRBJ2-1; no clear D. Germline CDR1 reads LNHDA; CDR2 reads SQIVND (reference sequence). With 6 bases removed from V and 7 bases from J, the gap between germline ends came to 10 bases. The CDR3 totals 12 residues. CDR3: CASRPSANEQFF. DNA of the CDR3: TGTGCCAGTAGACCAAGCGCGAATGAGCAGTTCTTC.

This clonotype was seen ten or more times. This chain uses TRBV7-2 with TRBJ1-2; D gene ambiguous. Deletions cut 0 bases from V and 4 bases from J, with 6 bases between. Germline CDR1 is SGHTA and CDR2 is FQGNSA. The CDR3 loop spans 13 amino acids. The CDR3 protein is CASSLAQSYGYTF. CDR3 nucleotide sequence: TGTGCCAGCAGCTTAGCGCAGTCCTATGGCTACACCTTC.

There are many counts of this clonotype. This chain uses TRBV6-1 with TRBJ2-6; D possibly corresponds to TRBD2 (5 bases). The germline V gene encodes CDR1 MNHNS and CDR2 SASEGT. V was clipped by 10 bases and J by 0 bases, with 13 bases between them. CDR3 length equals 15 residues. CDR3 in amino acids: CATRSGGSGANVLTF. In DNA, the CDR3 is TGTGCCACCCGGAGCGGTGGCTCTGGGGCCAACGTCCTGACTTTC.

The chain carries TRBV11-2 and TRBJ2-5, with 13 positions matching TRBD2. This CDR3 spans 16 amino acids. V shed 5 bases and J 3 bases; nucleotides not matched to a gene: 6. Germline values: CDR1 SGHAT, CDR2 FQNNGV. The CDR3 loop is CASSTWTSGSKETQYF. The CDR3 DNA reads TGTGCCAGCAGCACCTGGACTAGCGGGAGCAAAGAGACCCAGTACTTC.

This clonotype was seen a few times. This chain joins TRBV28 and TRBJ2-1, with TRBD1 matching 7 bases. J was trimmed by 10 bases and V by 3 bases; bases with no gene match: 15. The length of the CDR3 is 16 residues. Germline lookup yields CDR1 MDHEN and CDR2 SYDVKM. This chain's CDR3 is CASSFPHLTGPLEQFF. The CDR3 bases are TGTGCCAGCAGTTTTCCCCACCTGACAGGGCCGTTGGAGCAGTTCTTC.

The chain joins TRBV11-1 to TRBJ2-7; D gene ambiguous. Germline CDR1 reads SGHAT; CDR2 reads FQDESV (reference sequence). The V and J ends lost 2 bases and 2 bases respectively, with 7 bases between them. The CDR3 has 13 amino acids. The CDR3 region is CASSLPPPYEQYF. CDR3 nucleotides: TGTGCCAGCAGCTTACCCCCCCCCTACGAGCAGTACTTC.